A selection of T cell receptor beta chains follows, all from one sample in a study of blood T cell repertoires in COVID-19. This table comes from immunoSEQ multiplex PCR, and its TCRdb copy is limited to in-frame clones, with some not included. The sample shows 150,000 to 200,000 clones, 70% to 85% of them seen only once. Sequencing used peripheral blood. These receptors originate from a young woman with acute or convalescent COVID-19. Each CDR3 is given with its conserved first and last residue. D genes are given only for firm matches. The size entry is marked missing in some rows and otherwise reads once, few, many or a size class.

>TRBJ1-2|.|.|TRBV20-1
TGCAGTGCTAGAGATCCCAGGGGCTACACCTTC
CSARDPRGYTF
>TRBJ2-7|few|TRBD2|TRBV4-2
TGTGCCAGCAGCCTTGGCGGGAGTGGGAAGGACGAGCAGTACTTC
CASSLGGSGKDEQYF
>TRBJ2-7|.|.|TRBV5-1
TGCGCCAGCAGCTCATATCCGGGAACCGCGGCTGATTCCGAGCAGTACTTC
CASSSYPGTAADSEQYF
>TRBJ1-2|.|TRBD1|TRBV5-1
TGCGCCAGCAGCTTGAATACAGGGGCCCCCTATGGCTACACCTTC
CASSLNTGAPYGYTF
>TRBJ1-2|.|TRBD1|TRBV20-1
TGCAGCACAGGGGGCAACTATGGCTACACCTTC
CSTGGNYGYTF
>TRBJ1-1|.|.|TRBV10-3
TGTGCCATCTGTAAGCAGGTGAACACTGAAGCTTTCTTT
CAICKQVNTEAFF
>TRBJ2-7|.|.|TRBV7-9
TGTGCCAGCAGCGGAATCCGGGACACCGACTACGAGCAGTACTTC
CASSGIRDTDYEQYF
>TRBJ2-5|.|TRBD2|TRBV5-4
TGTGCCAGCAGCTTGGCCAGCGGGGGCCAAGAGACCCAGTACTTC
CASSLASGGQETQYF
>TRBJ2-5|.|TRBD2|TRBV27
TGTGCCAGCAGTTTAACCAACCCTCGCGGGAGGGAGACCCAGTACTTC
CASSLTNPRGRETQYF
>TRBJ1-5|once|.|TRBV2
TGTGCCAGCAGAAGGGGGAATCAGCCCCAGCATTTT
CASRRGNQPQHF
>TRBJ1-5|.|.|TRBV7-8
TGTGCCAGCAGCTTAGCCCCCGGACATAGCGGATTTAATCAGCCCCAGCATTTT
CASSLAPGHSGFNQPQHF
>TRBJ2-7|.|.|TRBV14
TGTGCCAGCAGCCAAGTGGCCACAGCTAACGAGCAGTACTTC
CASSQVATANEQYF
>TRBJ2-7|.|TRBD2|TRBV7-2
TGTGCCAGCAGCTCTAGGACTAGCGGCACCTGGGAGCAGTACTTC
CASSSRTSGTWEQYF
>TRBJ2-1|.|TRBD2|TRBV5-1
TGCGCCAGCAGACTAGCGGAAGAGCAGTTCTTC
CASRLAEEQFF
>TRBJ2-2|.|TRBD1|TRBV23-1
TGCGCCAGCAGTCCTGGCAGGGGGCCCCATACCGGGGAGCTGTTTTTT
CASSPGRGPHTGELFF
>TRBJ2-2|few|TRBD1|TRBV6-5
TGTGCCAGCAAAACAGGGGGTAAAACCGGGGAGCTGTTTTTT
CASKTGGKTGELFF
>TRBJ2-3|.|TRBD1|TRBV7-9
TGTGCCAGCAGCTTAGCTACGGGACAGCCGGGTCGTAATACGCAGTATTTT
CASSLATGQPGRNTQYF
>TRBJ2-5|once|.|TRBV5-1
TGCGCCAGCAGCCCGTATTCCACGGTCGAGACCCAGTACTTC
CASSPYSTVETQYF
>TRBJ1-1|.|TRBD1|TRBV6-5
TGTGCCAGCACCGCGGGACAGGGGCTATACACTGAAGCTTTCTTT
CASTAGQGLYTEAFF
>TRBJ1-3|.|.|TRBV7-8
TGTGCCAGCAGCAGCCGGACAGTTGGAAACACCATATATTTT
CASSSRTVGNTIYF
>TRBJ2-3|.|TRBD2|TRBV19
TGTGCCAGTATTAAACTAGCGGGGGGGCGGAGCGCAGATACGCAGTATTTT
CASIKLAGGRSADTQYF
>TRBJ2-7|.|TRBD1|TRBV19
TGTGCCAGTAGTATAGCCATACAGGGGGCCATCGCCTACGAGCAGTACTTC
CASSIAIQGAIAYEQYF
>TRBJ2-2|.|TRBD1|TRBV28
TGTGCCAGCAGCTATGCCGGGACAGAGAACACCGGGGAGCTGTTTTTT
CASSYAGTENTGELFF
>TRBJ1-1|.|TRBD1|TRBV5-1
TGCGCCAGCAGCCCGTCAGGACAGGGGGCTAACACTGAAGCTTTCTTT
CASSPSGQGANTEAFF
>TRBJ1-2|.|.|TRBV19
TGTGCCAGTAGTACCCGGCCACAAGGAGCTAACTATGGCTACACCTTC
CASSTRPQGANYGYTF
>TRBJ2-3|.|TRBD2|TRBV4-2
TGTGCCAGCAGCCAAGAAGTTGGAGCGGGGGGGCGGACGCAGTATTTT
CASSQEVGAGGRTQYF
>TRBJ2-7|.|.|TRBV24-1
TGTGCCACCAGTGATTTGACGGAGGACGAGCAGTACTTC
CATSDLTEDEQYF
>TRBJ2-1|.|.|TRBV30
TGTGCCTGGAGTGAGGAGGACTTAAAGTTCTTC
CAWSEEDLKFF
>TRBJ1-1|.|.|TRBV6-2/TRBV6-3
TGTGCCAGCAGCTCCAGGGGAGCCGTAGAGGGCACTGAAGCTTTCTTT
CASSSRGAVEGTEAFF
>TRBJ1-1|.|.|TRBV6-6
TGTGCCAGCAGTTACCGCGAGGTGAACACTGAAGCTTTCTTT
CASSYREVNTEAFF
>TRBJ1-4|.|.|TRBV29-1
TGCAGCGTTACTGACAGAGCTGCAACTAATGAAAAACTGTTTTTT
CSVTDRAATNEKLFF
>TRBJ2-5|.|TRBD2|TRBV18
TGTGCCAGCTCACAAGCGGGAGACGGGAAGACCCAGTACTTC
CASSQAGDGKTQYF
>TRBJ2-1|.|TRBD2|TRBV27
TGTGCCAGCAGTTCACCCGGCGGGAGGGCCAGGGATGAGCAGTTCTTC
CASSSPGGRARDEQFF
>TRBJ1-2|.|TRBD1|TRBV7-2
TGTGCCAGCAGCTCCCGGGGACAGGCGAACTATGGCTACACCTTC
CASSSRGQANYGYTF
>TRBJ1-2|.|TRBD1|TRBV29-1
TGCAGCGTTGAAGAGGTGGTAATAACAGGGGCCTTCTATGGCTACACCTTC
CSVEEVVITGAFYGYTF
>TRBJ1-4|.|.|TRBV4-2
TGTGCCAGCAGCCAAGATACACAGTTTAATGAAAAACTGTTTTTT
CASSQDTQFNEKLFF
>TRBJ1-2|.|.|TRBV11-1
TGTGCCAGCAGCCTCGGACATCTTAACTATGGCTACACCTTC
CASSLGHLNYGYTF
>TRBJ2-7|.|.|TRBV13
TGTGCCAGCAGCTCGCGCGGGGGCTCCTCCTACGAGCAGTACTTC
CASSSRGGSSYEQYF
>TRBJ1-1|.|TRBD1|TRBV27
TGTGCCAGCAGTTTTGGACAGGCCACTGAAGCTTTCTTT
CASSFGQATEAFF
>TRBJ1-1|few|.|TRBV19
TGTGCCAGTACGGCAGGGATGGAAGCTTTCTTT
CASTAGMEAFF
>TRBJ2-3|few|.|TRBV6-4
TGTGCCAGCAGTGGATCGGGAGACACAGATACGCAGTATTTT
CASSGSGDTDTQYF
>TRBJ2-3|once|.|TRBV5-4
TGTGCCAGCAGCTTGGAAATAGCAGATACGCAGTATTTT
CASSLEIADTQYF
>TRBJ1-6|few|.|TRBV5-1
TGCGCCAGCAGCTTGGACAGGGTGGTTTCACCCCTCCACTTT
CASSLDRVVSPLHF
>TRBJ2-7|.|.|TRBV6-5
TGTGCCAGCACTCTAAAGGGGGGGTTTCACGAGCAGTACTTC
CASTLKGGFHEQYF
>TRBJ1-2|.|.|TRBV3-1/TRBV3-2
TGTGCCAGCAGCCAGACAGTAACTAACTATGGCTACACCTTC
CASSQTVTNYGYTF
>TRBJ2-5|once|.|TRBV6-1
TGTGCCAGCAGTGAAACAGGTGGGGTGGGGGAGACCCAGTACTTC
CASSETGGVGETQYF
>TRBJ1-6|.|.|TRBV30
TGTGCCTGGAGCCCCCCAGGGGTCCAAGGGTTGCGTTCACCCCTCCACTTT
CAWSPPGVQGLRSPLHF
>TRBJ1-1|.|.|TRBV29-1
TGCAGCGGGGGACTAGGGAACACTGAAGCTTTCTTT
CSGGLGNTEAFF
>TRBJ2-1|.|TRBD2|TRBV5-1
TGCGCCAGCAGTCTAGCGGGGGACCACAATGAGCAGTTCTTC
CASSLAGDHNEQFF
>TRBJ2-3|.|TRBD2|TRBV19
TGTGCCAGTAGCCCCCCCGGGACTAGCGGGTATACCAGCACAGATACGCAGTATTTT
CASSPPGTSGYTSTDTQYF
>TRBJ2-1|.|.|TRBV7-6
TGTGCCAGCAGCTACGATGGAACAGGAATCTCTTACAATGAGCAGTTCTTC
CASSYDGTGISYNEQFF
>TRBJ2-7|.|TRBD1|TRBV14
TGTGCCAGCAGCCAATGGACAGGGGGGACCTACGAGCAGTACTTC
CASSQWTGGTYEQYF
>TRBJ2-3|once|TRBD1|TRBV27
TGTGCCAGCAGTTTAAGACAGGGTTTCGGAGATACGCAGTATTTT
CASSLRQGFGDTQYF
>TRBJ1-6|.|TRBD1|TRBV19
TGTGCCAGTAGCATACAGGGGAGCTCCTATAATTCACCCCTCCACTTT
CASSIQGSSYNSPLHF
>TRBJ1-1|.|.|TRBV29-1
TGCAGCGTTGGCGGGGATGAGGAAGCTTTCTTT
CSVGGDEEAFF
>TRBJ1-3|.|TRBD1|TRBV28
TGTGCCAGCGGACCCGCAGGGGGTGGAAACACCATATATTTT
CASGPAGGGNTIYF
>TRBJ1-2|.|.|TRBV19
TGTGCCAGTAGGGGCCCCGGACAGACGAACTATGGCTACACCTTC
CASRGPGQTNYGYTF
>TRBJ2-5|few|.|TRBV7-9
TGTGCCAGCAGCTTAGGCCCCACGGGAGAGACCCAGTACTTC
CASSLGPTGETQYF
>TRBJ1-5|.|.|TRBV9
TGTGCCAGAAATCCGGGGAATCAGCCCCAGCATTTT
CARNPGNQPQHF